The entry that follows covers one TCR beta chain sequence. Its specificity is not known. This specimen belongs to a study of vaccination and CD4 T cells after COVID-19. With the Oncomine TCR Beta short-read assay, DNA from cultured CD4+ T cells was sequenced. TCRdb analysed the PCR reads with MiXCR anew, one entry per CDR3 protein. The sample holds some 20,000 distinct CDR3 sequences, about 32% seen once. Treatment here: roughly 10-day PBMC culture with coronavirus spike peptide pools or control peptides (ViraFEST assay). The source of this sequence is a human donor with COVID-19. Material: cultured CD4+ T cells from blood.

The chain's CDR3 is CATSRGTEETQYF. CDR3 bases: TGTGCCACCAGCAGAGGGACAGAAGAGACCCAGTACTTC. V usage is TRBV15 and J usage is TRBJ2-5, with D tentatively TRBD1 (6 bases). The CDR3 runs to 13 residues. CDR1 and CDR2 (germline): LNHNV, YYDKDF (reference sequence). Deletions cut 1 base from V and 3 bases from J, with 6 bases between. Using reference TRBV15 and TRBJ2-5 for the parts outside the CDR3, the full variable domain is DAMVIQNPRYQVTQFGKPVTLSCSQTLNHNVMYWYQQKSSQAPKLLFHYYDKDFNNEADTPDNFQSRRPNTSFCFLDIRSPGLGDTAMYLCATSRGTEETQYFGPGTRLLVL.